The 18 T cell receptor beta chains presented below share a single source sample, sequenced in a study of read filtering for tumor transcriptome and immune sequencing. This library used 300 to 500 ng RNA and molecular barcoded adaptors spanning alpha/delta and beta/gamma chains. TCRdb recomputed calls from the reads with MiXCR, one row per CDR3 protein. The table lists over 45,000 distinct CDR3 sequences, about 20% of them singletons. Sequenced material: a population of CD138-negative cells sorted from bone marrow. Source of these receptors: a donor at least 40 years old with multiple myeloma.

This clonotype was observed many times. The chain uses TRBV28 and TRBJ1-1; weak D call: TRBD1 (6 bases). The CDR3 covers 14 residues. Per the germline V gene, CDR1 is MDHEN and CDR2 is SYDVKM. V was pared by 8 bases and J by 5 bases, with 18 bases between. The CDR3 DNA follows: TGTGCCAGCGGCTTATCCAGGGGTGGGACTGAAGCTTTCTTT. Translating gives CASGLSRGGTEAFF.

The table lists this clonotype with many counts. The chain links TRBV7-8 to TRBJ2-7, with D maybe TRBD2 (6 bases). The ends were cut back, 7 bases at V and 7 bases at J, with 23 bases in the middle. The CDR3 length is 15 residues. Germline V lookup: CDR1 SGHVS, CDR2 FQNEAQ. CDR3 protein: CASTTSEGRYGEQYF. CDR3 bases: TGTGCCAGCACCACCTCGGAGGGGCGCTACGGGGAGCAGTACTTC.

A word on this clonotype: A much larger clone differs by one base, so this may be a read error. This chain links TRBV3-1 with TRBJ2-3, with D possibly TRBD1 on 5 matching bases. Germline values: CDR1 LGHDT, CDR2 YNNKEL (reference sequence). This CDR3 is built from 16 residues. V lost 1 base and J 1 base, leaving 12 bases between the germline ends. The CDR3 DNA sequence: TGTGCCAGCAGCCAAGTCCCGGACAAATGCACAGATACGCAGTATTTT. It is translated as CASSQVPDKCTDTQYF.

This clonotype was recorded at least ten times. The V and J genes are TRBV27 and TRBJ1-4; 9 positions match TRBD1. V was clipped by 6 bases and J by 3 bases; unmatched bases: 14. Germline assignment: CDR1 MNHEY and CDR2 SMNVEV (reference sequence). CDR3 length equals 18 residues. CDR3 sequence reads: CASSKNRGRETSNEKLFF. CDR3 coding DNA: TGTGCCAGCAGCAAAAACAGGGGGCGGGAAACGTCTAATGAAAAACTGTTTTTT.

This clonotype has ten or more counts. The chain uses TRBV20-1 and TRBJ2-1, with TRBD2 matching 12 bases. CDR1 and CDR2 (germline): DFQATT, SNEGSKA (reference sequence). V trimming: 6 bases; J trimming: 10 bases; junction bases outside the gene matches: 10. The CDR3 extends over 14 amino acids. CDR3 residues: CSAQRTSGTTEQFF. CDR3 sequence (DNA): TGCAGTGCCCAACGGACTAGCGGGACCACGGAGCAGTTCTTC.

In this sample, this clonotype turned up many times. The J gene is TRBJ2-7, the V gene TRBV14; D possibly corresponds to TRBD2 (6 bases). The CDR3 spans 15 residues. V lost 4 bases and J 7 bases, leaving 20 bases between the germline ends. Germline-derived CDR1 and CDR2 are SGHDN and FVKESK. The CDR3 region is CASSPRPGPRGEQYF. The CDR3 bases are TGTGCCAGCAGCCCTAGGCCGGGCCCACGGGGGGAGCAGTACTTC.

This clonotype appeared many times. The chain uses TRBV5-5 and TRBJ2-3; D uncertain. The CDR3 runs 19 residues. V lost 5 bases, J lost 0 bases, and 25 bases lay in between. Germline CDR1 reads SGHKS; CDR2 reads YYEKEE (reference sequence). The CDR3 DNA reads as TGTGCCAGCAGACCTCAACCCCTAACCGAAGGAGTCAGCACAGATACGCAGTATTTT. Amino acids: CASRPQPLTEGVSTDTQYF.

Turning to this clonotype: A much larger clone lies a single base off, so this may be a read error. The chain has TRBV11-2 and TRBJ2-2; D unclear. Per germline, CDR1 SGHAT and CDR2 FQNNGV. There are 13 residues in the CDR3. The chain's CDR3 is CDSSLFRSGELFF. In nucleotides, the CDR3 is TGTGACAGCAGCTTATTTCGCTCCGGGGAGCTGTTTTTT.

This clonotype was counted between two and nine times. V gene TRBV7-9 combines with J gene TRBJ2-3; 8 bases fit TRBD1. Germline CDR1 is SEHNR and CDR2 is FQNEAQ (reference sequence). J gave up 2 bases and V 8 bases, and 18 bases lay outside the gene matches. The CDR3 loop spans 18 amino acids. CDR3 amino acids: CASVPRAGGAYVTDTQYF. The CDR3 bases are TGTGCCAGCGTTCCCCGGGCAGGGGGCGCGTATGTCACAGATACGCAGTATTTT.

This clonotype was recorded at least ten times. The chain is built from TRBV5-1 and TRBJ1-3; maybe TRBD1 (5 bases). The V gene's germline CDR1 is SGHRS and CDR2 YFSETQ. The CDR3 totals 17 residues. Trimming left V 0 bases short and J 0 bases short, with 13 bases between. CDR3 amino acids: CASSLAGGANSGNTIYF. CDR3 in DNA: TGCGCCAGCAGCTTGGCCGGAGGGGCGAACTCTGGAAACACCATATATTTT.

This clonotype was counted ten times or more. The chain links TRBV12-3 or TRBV12-4 to TRBJ2-5; D perhaps matches TRBD2 (5 bases). The CDR3 covers 13 residues. V gave up 6 bases and J gave up 5 bases, with 13 bases separating them. The CDR3 DNA is TGTGCCAGCAGGCCGGGAACCGGGGAGACCCAGTACTTC. This gives the protein CASRPGTGETQYF.

In this sample, this clonotype turned up many times. The V and J genes are TRBV3-1 and TRBJ2-7; D is ambiguous. V gave up 5 bases and J gave up 3 bases, with 5 bases separating them. Germline lookup yields CDR1 LGHDT and CDR2 YNNKEL (reference sequence). This CDR3 spans 11 amino acids. CDR3 DNA: TGTGCCAGCAGCAACAGCTACGAGCAGTACTTC. Protein sequence: CASSNSYEQYF.

This clonotype was observed many times. This sequence joins TRBV18 and TRBJ1-5, with D maybe TRBD1 (5 bases). The CDR3 has 17 amino acids. CDR1 and CDR2 (germline): KGHSH, LQKENI. V lost 4 bases to trimming and J lost 0 bases, with 16 bases between them. The CDR3 bases are TGTGCCAGCTCACTAGCGATTGGGGCGGATAGCAATCAGCCCCAGCATTTT. The encoded protein is CASSLAIGADSNQPQHF.

This clonotype has more than one count but fewer than ten. V usage is TRBV15 and J usage is TRBJ2-2; D gene ambiguous. Trimming cost V 2 bases and J 7 bases, with 11 bases left between them. The CDR3 has 14 amino acids. Germline CDR1 is LNHNV and CDR2 is YYDKDF (reference sequence). In DNA form, the CDR3 reads TGTGCCACCAGCAGAAATGCTAATAGCGGGGAGCTGTTTTTT. Residues: CATSRNANSGELFF.

This clonotype has a count of ten or more. This rearrangement joins TRBV7-2 to TRBJ2-1; 11 bases are a match to TRBD2. CDR3 length: 21 amino acids. Germline lookup yields CDR1 SGHTA and CDR2 FQGNSA. The trim removed 5 bases at V and 0 bases at J, leaving 18 bases unmatched. The CDR3 loop reads CASSLIRGIAGGPGSYNEQFF. In DNA, the CDR3 is TGTGCCAGCAGCCTAATTAGGGGTATAGCGGGAGGGCCGGGCTCCTACAATGAGCAGTTCTTC.

This clonotype came up many times. The chain is built from TRBV3-1 and TRBJ2-1; D could derive from TRBD1 or TRBD2 (6 bases each). The CDR3 loop spans 13 amino acids. Germline V gene lookup returns CDR1 LGHDT and CDR2 YNNKEL (reference sequence). Trimming left V 4 bases short and J 8 bases short, with 12 bases between. The CDR3 reads CASSPNRGHEQFF. The CDR3 DNA reads as TGTGCCAGCAGCCCCAACCGGGGGCATGAGCAGTTCTTC.

As regards this clonotype: With a much larger clone just one base away, this may be a read error. The CDR3 DNA reads as TGTACCAGCAGTGCCCGGATTGAAAAACTGTTTTTT. This encodes CTSSARIEKLFF. This chain joins TRBV2 and TRBJ1-4; D unresolved. Germline values: CDR1 SNHLY, CDR2 FYNNEI. The length of the CDR3 is 12 residues.

The chain has TRBV20-1 and TRBJ2-3, with 10 bases that match TRBD2. This CDR3 is built from 15 residues. With 3 bases clipped from V and 3 bases from J, the junction kept 6 bases outside the gene matches. In germline, CDR1 is DFQATT, CDR2 SNEGSKA (reference sequence). CDR3 nucleotide sequence: TGCAGTGCTAGGGCTAGCGGGAGAGGGACAGATACGCAGTATTTT. Encoded protein: CSARASGRGTDTQYF.